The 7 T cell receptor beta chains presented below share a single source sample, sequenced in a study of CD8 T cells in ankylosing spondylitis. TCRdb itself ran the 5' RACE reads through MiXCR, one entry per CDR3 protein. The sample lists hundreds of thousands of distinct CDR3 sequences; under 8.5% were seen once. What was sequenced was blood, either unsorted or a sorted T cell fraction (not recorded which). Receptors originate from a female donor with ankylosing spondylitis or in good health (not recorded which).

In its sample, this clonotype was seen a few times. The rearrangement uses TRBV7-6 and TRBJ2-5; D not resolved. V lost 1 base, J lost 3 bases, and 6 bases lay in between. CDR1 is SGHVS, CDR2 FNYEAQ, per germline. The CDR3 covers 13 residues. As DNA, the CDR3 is TGTGCCAGCAGCTTAGAACGGGAAGAGACCCAGTACTTC. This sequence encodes CASSLEREETQYF.

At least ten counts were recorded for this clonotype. CDR3: CASRPGQPTEAFF. CDR3 DNA: TGTGCCAGCAGGCCGGGACAGCCCACTGAAGCTTTCTTT. This chain connects TRBV5-5 to TRBJ1-1, with 7 bases aligning to TRBD1. CDR1 is SGHKS and CDR2 is YYEKEE in the germline V gene (reference sequence). This CDR3 region has 13 residues. After removal of 5 bases from V and 4 bases from J, the junction contained 5 bases not matched to a gene.

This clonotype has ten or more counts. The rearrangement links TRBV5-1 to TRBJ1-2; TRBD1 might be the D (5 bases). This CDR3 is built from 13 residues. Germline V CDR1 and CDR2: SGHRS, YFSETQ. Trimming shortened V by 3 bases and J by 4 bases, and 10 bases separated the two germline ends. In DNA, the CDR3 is TGCGCCAGCAGCTACGACGGGGGCTATGGCTACACCTTC. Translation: CASSYDGGYGYTF.

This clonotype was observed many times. CDR3 loop: CASSRNGGLGFGTEAFF. The DNA of the CDR3 is TGTGCCAGCAGTCGGAACGGGGGCTTGGGGTTTGGAACTGAAGCTTTCTTT. The chain has TRBV7-2 and TRBJ1-1; tentative D call: TRBD1 (6 bases). The CDR3 has 17 residues. The V end lost 6 bases, the J end lost 5 bases, and 25 bases lay between the germline ends. Germline V lookup: CDR1 SGHTA, CDR2 FQGNSA.

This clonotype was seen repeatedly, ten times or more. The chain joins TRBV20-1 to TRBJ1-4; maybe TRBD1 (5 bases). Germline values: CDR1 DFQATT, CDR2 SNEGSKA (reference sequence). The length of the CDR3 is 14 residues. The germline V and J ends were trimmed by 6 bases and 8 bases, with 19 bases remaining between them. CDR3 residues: CSAGGVGAREKLFF. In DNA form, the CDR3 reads TGCAGTGCCGGGGGGGTTGGGGCCCGAGAAAAACTGTTTTTT.

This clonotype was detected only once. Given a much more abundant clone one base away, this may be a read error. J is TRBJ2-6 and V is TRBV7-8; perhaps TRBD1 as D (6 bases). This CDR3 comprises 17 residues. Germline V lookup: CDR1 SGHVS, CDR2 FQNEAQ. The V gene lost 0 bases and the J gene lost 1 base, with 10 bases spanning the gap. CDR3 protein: CASSLAQDSSGANVLTF. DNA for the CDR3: TGTGCCAGCAGCTTAGCGCAGGACAGTTCTGGGGCCAACGTCCTGACTTTC. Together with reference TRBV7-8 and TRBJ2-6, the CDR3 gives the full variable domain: GAGVSQSPRYKVAKRGQDVALRCDPISGHVSLFWYQQALGQGPEFLTYFQNEAQLDKSGLPSDRFFAERPEGSVSTLKIQRTQQEDSAVYLCASSLAQDSSGANVLTFGAGSRLTVL.

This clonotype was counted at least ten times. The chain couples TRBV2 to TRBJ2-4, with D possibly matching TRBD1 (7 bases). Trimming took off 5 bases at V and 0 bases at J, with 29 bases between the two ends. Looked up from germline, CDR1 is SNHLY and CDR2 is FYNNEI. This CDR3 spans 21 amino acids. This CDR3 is CASSPWWRGQISTLAKNIQYF. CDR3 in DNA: TGTGCCAGCAGTCCATGGTGGCGGGGACAGATCAGTACTTTAGCCAAAAACATTCAGTACTTC.